This is a list of T cell receptor beta chains from one sample in a study of CD4 T cells in relation to SARS-CoV-2 and coronaviruses. Method: immunoSEQ multiplex PCR; TCRdb's copy keeps in-frame clones and lacks some. The profile shows roughly 38,000 clones, roughly 84% of them singletons. No antigen has been assigned to these receptors. The sequenced sample consisted of naive CD4+ T cells from PBMCs, cultured in vitro. The receptor source for this set is an adult with COVID-19. CDR3s include the opening cysteine and the closing phenylalanine or tryptophan. The D gene is left open where the match is weak. Clone size appears in some rows only: once, few, many, or a class for an expanded clone.

TRBV4-2	TRBD1	.	TRBJ2-7	CASSQAGQGTYEQYF
TRBV7-9	TRBD1	.	TRBJ1-1	CASSTDRVTTEAFF
TRBV19	.	.	TRBJ1-3	CASSISPNSGNTIYF
TRBV28	.	.	TRBJ2-1	CASSLGYNEQFF
TRBV28	.	once	TRBJ2-3	CASEEGDTQYF
TRBV28	.	.	TRBJ2-5	CASSPLTREQETQYF
TRBV14	TRBD1	.	TRBJ2-7	CASSPAGTGSYEQYF
TRBV5-1	.	.	TRBJ2-1	CASSSAGIKLGEQFF
TRBV3-1/TRBV3-2	TRBD2	.	TRBJ2-1	CASSQASGGDEQFF
TRBV19	TRBD1	.	TRBJ1-5	CASTPSLTGSQHF
TRBV6-5	.	.	TRBJ2-3	CASSYRDFSTDTQYF
TRBV29-1	.	.	TRBJ2-3	CSVEDPGFHQIGQYF
TRBV9	TRBD2	once	TRBJ2-5	CASSVGWESGRLSETQYF
TRBV30	.	.	TRBJ1-4	CAWSLKGTGEKLFF
TRBV4-2	.	.	TRBJ2-7	CASSHEESSSYEQYF
TRBV7-9	.	.	TRBJ2-2	CASSLEGGVTGELFF
TRBV4-1	TRBD2	.	TRBJ2-3	CASRLAGTDTQYF
TRBV28	TRBD2	.	TRBJ2-3	CASSLQAGMQQYF
TRBV25-1	.	.	TRBJ2-3	CASSGFRVATDTQYF
TRBV12-3/TRBV12-4	.	once	TRBJ2-3	CASSPKKADTQYF
TRBV5-6	.	.	TRBJ2-1	CASSLQGFIYNEQFF
TRBV7-8	.	.	TRBJ2-5	CASSLSRGTQYF
TRBV9	TRBD2	.	TRBJ2-7	CASSVTGEGYEQYF
TRBV6-5	.	.	TRBJ1-5	CASSYSGGDDNQPQHF
TRBV7-2	TRBD2	.	TRBJ2-5	CASSTWTSGVETQYF
TRBV4-1	TRBD2	once	TRBJ2-5	CASSQSSGNEETQYF
TRBV3-1/TRBV3-2	.	.	TRBJ1-5	CASSQGATGRQQTRKHSNQPQHF
TRBV9	.	once	TRBJ2-5	CASSAAPGDGETQYF
TRBV7-8	TRBD2	.	TRBJ2-5	CASSLFVFIISGSQQETQYF
TRBV15	TRBD2	.	TRBJ2-5	CATSRESLTSETQYF
TRBV3-1/TRBV3-2	.	once	TRBJ2-5	CASSQDLGERGTQYF
TRBV5-1	TRBD2	.	TRBJ2-7	CASSFIRASGRHEQYF
TRBV12-3/TRBV12-4	TRBD2	.	TRBJ2-7	CASNLGAGGEQYF
TRBV7-3	TRBD1	few	TRBJ2-1	CASSPQGVNEQFF
TRBV7-2	TRBD2	.	TRBJ2-2	CASTLAGAGELFF
TRBV28	.	.	TRBJ2-2	CAIQGSTGELFF
TRBV9	.	.	TRBJ2-5	CASSVGGEETQYF
TRBV24-1	.	.	TRBJ2-5	CATSDPRGAQETQYF
TRBV5-6	TRBD1	.	TRBJ1-2	CASSLMDRLNYGYTF
TRBV19	.	once	TRBJ2-2	CASSMAPIPGELFF
TRBV7-9	TRBD2	.	TRBJ2-5	CASLAGAGETQYF
TRBV21-1	.	once	TRBJ2-3	CASSNPSPNPDTQYF
TRBV30	.	few	TRBJ1-2	CAWSVQRQNYGYTF
TRBV15	.	.	TRBJ2-7	CATSRPSPESPYEQYF
TRBV18	.	.	TRBJ2-6	CASPPSSGPGANVLTF
TRBV27	TRBD1	.	TRBJ2-7	CASSMTGGAYEQYF
TRBV5-6	TRBD1	.	TRBJ2-5	CASSRTGAGETQYF
TRBV4-2	TRBD2	.	TRBJ2-3	CASRLAEVTDTQYF
TRBV18	.	.	TRBJ2-7	CASSLGRPEVDEQYF
TRBV5-1	.	.	TRBJ2-3	CASSLALADTQYF
TRBV7-8	TRBD2	.	TRBJ2-3	CASSSGGRDTQYF
TRBV4-1	TRBD1	.	TRBJ2-5	CASSPTPGQGRETQYF
TRBV6-2/TRBV6-3	TRBD2	few	TRBJ2-3	CASSLTSGSTDTQYF
TRBV28	.	.	TRBJ1-2	CASSRYALGGDNYGYTF